The clone carrying this TCR beta chain was seen a single time. The CDR3 extends over 14 amino acids. V was cut by 1 base and J by 7 bases, with 13 bases left in between. Germline CDR1 LGHDT, CDR2 YNNKEL (reference sequence). Per the study methods: Scientists estimated how many nucleated cells there were by amplifying reference gene primers. Data came from immunoSEQ multiplex PCR; TCRdb stores just in-frame clones and leaves some out. Clone size and the V and J calls come from that table; the DNA yielded D and trimming. The sample carries approximately 330,000 clones, 90% recorded once. The data were taken from a study of blood T cell repertoires in COVID-19. Study summary: There were acute and convalescent COVID-19 samples, and they came from the United States, Italy and Spain. From T cells, B-cell-depleted T cells, or PBMCs came the material, which was cDNA or gDNA.

Seattle-derived patients entered the study during active infection and were followed longitudinally. The material sequenced was peripheral blood. This sequence was found in a woman in her forties with COVID-19, enrolled during active disease. The chain is built from TRBV3-1 (or the pseudogene TRBV3-2) and TRBJ1-2; possible D gene TRBD1, 5 bases. In DNA, the CDR3 is TGTGCCAGCAGCCAAGCCGGCAGGGCCCCTGGCTACACCTTC. It encodes CASSQAGRAPGYTF.